This T cell receptor (beta chain) is drawn from a study of blood T cell repertoires in COVID-19. On the study more broadly: COVID-19 samples, acute and convalescent, were from the United States, Italy and Spain. PBMCs, B-cell-depleted T cells, or T cells provided the cDNA or gDNA that made up the material.

Original processing methods: Reference gene primer amplification in the assay estimated nucleated cell counts. The protocol was immunoSEQ multiplex PCR, while the TCRdb copy is restricted to in-frame clones and leaves out a portion. V, J and clone size derive from that table, while D and trimming were established from the DNA sequence. The data contain fewer than 200,000 clones, more than 85% of them singletons. Germline CDR1 is SGHTS and CDR2 is YDEGEE. The ends were cut back, 5 bases at V and 0 bases at J, with 15 bases in the middle. The CDR3 extends over 16 amino acids. This sequence joins TRBV5-8 and TRBJ1-3; D gene ambiguous. Sequenced: peripheral blood. This clonotype was obtained from a woman of 80 years or more with COVID-19, enrolled during active disease. This CDR3 is CASRSEQTFSGNTIYF. CDR3 in DNA: TGTGCCAGCAGATCAGAACAGACCTTCTCTGGAAACACCATATATTTT. Complete variable domain (other parts from reference TRBV5-8 and TRBJ1-3): EAGVTQSPTHLIKTRGQQATLRCSPISGHTSVYWYQQALGLGLQFLLWYDEGEERNRGNFPPRFSGRQFPNYSSELNVNALELEDSALYLCASRSEQTFSGNTIYFGEGSWLTVV.